This TCR beta chain was found in a study of tumor and adjacent non-tumor tissue in lung cancer. Study in general: Stage I to III disease affected roughly ten men and 5 women aged about 31 to 76. Study-wide results and caveats: Top 100 clones took a larger repertoire share in normal lung.

Germline assignment: CDR1 MDHEN and CDR2 SYDVKM. V was pared by 6 bases and J by 4 bases, with 12 bases of the junction left unmatched. The CDR3 covers 18 residues. RNA was extracted from bulk tissue without any cell sorting. This non-tumor lung sample came from over 3 cm beyond the tumor edge. Donors were chemotherapy-naive, newly diagnosed lung cancer surgical patients in China, August–late 2014. A modified ARM-PCR protocol with three rounds of nested PCR amplified TCRbeta. TCRdb passed the multiplex PCR reads through MiXCR, listing each CDR3 protein once. The sample includes some 100,000 distinct CDR3 sequences, 60% to 80% of them seen just once. As for this clonotype: Antigen specificity is unknown.

The specimen was distant non-tumor lung tissue. The genes are TRBV28 and TRBJ2-3; 14 nucleotides match TRBD2. The TCR sequence derives from a man in his 60s with non-small cell lung cancer. CDR3 DNA sequence: TGTGCCAGCAGCCTACTGGGACTAGCGGGAGTAGGGGCAGATACGCAGTATTTT. The encoded protein is CASSLLGLAGVGADTQYF.